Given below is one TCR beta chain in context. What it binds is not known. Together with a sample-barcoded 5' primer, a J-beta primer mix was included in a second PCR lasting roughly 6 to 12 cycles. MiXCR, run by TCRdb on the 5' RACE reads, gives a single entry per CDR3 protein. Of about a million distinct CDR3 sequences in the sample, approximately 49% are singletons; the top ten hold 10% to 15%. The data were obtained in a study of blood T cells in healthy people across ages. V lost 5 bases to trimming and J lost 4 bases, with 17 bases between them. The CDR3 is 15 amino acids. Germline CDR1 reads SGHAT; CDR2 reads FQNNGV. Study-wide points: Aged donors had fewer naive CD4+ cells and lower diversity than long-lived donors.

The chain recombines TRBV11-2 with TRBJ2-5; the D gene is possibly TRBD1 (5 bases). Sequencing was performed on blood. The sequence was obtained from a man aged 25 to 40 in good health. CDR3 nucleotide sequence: TGTGCCAGCAGCCCCCTTCGAGGCAGGGTAGAGACCCAGTACTTC. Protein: CASSPLRGRVETQYF.